The 5 T cell receptor beta chains below were found in one sample sequenced in a study of cytomegalovirus exposure and HLA in healthy donors. This PCR relied on a set of 60 Vbeta primers and 13 Jbeta primers. TCRdb's copy holds only in-frame clones and misses some; the assay was immunoSEQ multiplex PCR. The sample carries more than 85,000 clones, 76% recorded once. Sequences were obtained from PBMCs. The receptors derive from a man in his forties in good health and CMV-seropositive.

J is TRBJ2-5 and V is TRBV7-2; 9 nucleotides agree with TRBD2. J was trimmed by 6 bases and V by 1 base; bases with no gene match: 9. The germline V gene has CDR1 SGHTA and CDR2 FQGNSA. This CDR3 has 16 residues. CDR3 loop: CASSLGGGARSQTQYF. CDR3 coding DNA: TGTGCCAGCAGCTTAGGCGGGGGGGCCAGGAGCCAGACCCAGTACTTC. Variable domain in full (rest from reference TRBV7-2 and TRBJ2-5): GAGVSQSPSNKVTEKGKDVELRCDPISGHTALYWYRQSLGQGLEFLIYFQGNSAPDKSGLPSDRFSAERTGGSVSTLTIQRTQQEDSAVYLCASSLGGGARSQTQYFGPGTRLLVL.

The chain employs TRBV7-2 and TRBJ2-2; 8 bases align to TRBD1. This CDR3 region has 15 residues. Germline lookup yields CDR1 SGHTA and CDR2 FQGNSA. With V trimmed by 4 bases and J by 5 bases, 6 bases remained unmatched. CDR3 residues: CASSWQGAGTGELFF. The CDR3 DNA reads TGTGCCAGCAGCTGGCAGGGGGCTGGGACCGGGGAGCTGTTTTTT.

This clone came up a few times. The chain combines TRBV7-9 with TRBJ2-2; maybe TRBD2 (10 bases). Trimming removed 5 bases from V and 7 bases from J, with 17 bases in between. This CDR3 comprises 15 residues. Looked up from germline, CDR1 is SEHNR and CDR2 is FQNEAQ (reference sequence). For the CDR3, the DNA is TGTGCCAGCAGCACTAGCGGGACAGGGAGCGGGGAGCTGTTTTTT. It encodes CASSTSGTGSGELFF.

The rearrangement uses TRBV15 and TRBJ2-3; D gene ambiguous. Trimming shortened V by 0 bases and J by 0 bases, and 13 bases separated the two germline ends. This CDR3 comprises 17 residues. Germline values: CDR1 LNHNV, CDR2 YYDKDF (reference sequence). The CDR3 nucleotides are TGTGCCACCAGCAGAGATGTCGTGAGCCGGAGCACAGATACGCAGTATTTT. It specifies CATSRDVVSRSTDTQYF.

The rearrangement joins TRBV6-5 to TRBJ2-1; D may be TRBD2 (5 bases). The V and J ends lost 2 bases and 9 bases respectively, with 17 bases between them. The CDR3 runs 15 residues. Germline CDR1 is MNHEY and CDR2 is SVGAGI. CDR3 protein: CASSYLAAMRSEQFF. The CDR3 DNA sequence: TGTGCCAGCAGTTACCTAGCAGCCATGAGAAGTGAGCAGTTCTTC.